This T cell receptor beta chain was sequenced for a study of blood T cell repertoires in COVID-19. Overall study context: Sites across the United States, Italy and Spain contributed samples from acute and convalescent COVID-19.

Trimming removed 3 bases from V and 8 bases from J, with 13 bases in between. Germline V gene sequence: CDR1 LGHDT, CDR2 YNNKEL (reference sequence). CDR3 length equals 13 residues. The data were produced by immunoSEQ multiplex PCR, yet TCRdb's version contains in-frame clones alone and is incomplete. Here the sample spans fewer than 450,000 clones, around nine tenths being singletons. Sequencing was performed on peripheral blood. The chain combines TRBV3-1 (or the pseudogene TRBV3-2) with TRBJ1-2, with D maybe TRBD1 (5 bases). The TCR comes from an older woman with COVID-19, enrolled during active disease. The CDR3 reads CASSHLWGSGYTF. The CDR3 DNA is TGTGCCAGCAGCCACTTGTGGGGCAGCGGCTACACCTTC.